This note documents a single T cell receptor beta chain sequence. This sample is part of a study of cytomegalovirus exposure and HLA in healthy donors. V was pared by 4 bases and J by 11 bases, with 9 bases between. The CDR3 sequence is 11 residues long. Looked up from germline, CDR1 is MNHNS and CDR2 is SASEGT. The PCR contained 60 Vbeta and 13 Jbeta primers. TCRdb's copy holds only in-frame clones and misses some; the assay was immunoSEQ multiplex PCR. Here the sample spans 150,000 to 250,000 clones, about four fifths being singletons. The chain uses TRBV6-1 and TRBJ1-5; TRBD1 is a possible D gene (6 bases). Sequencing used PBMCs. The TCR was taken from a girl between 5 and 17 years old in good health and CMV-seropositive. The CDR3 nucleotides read TGTGCCAGCAGTGCAAACAGGGCCCAGCATTTT. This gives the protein CASSANRAQHF.